The rows below give T cell receptor beta chains drawn from one sample of a study of cytomegalovirus exposure and HLA in healthy donors. Assay used: immunoSEQ multiplex PCR; TCRdb lists only in-frame clones, some missing. The table has about 120,000 clones, 50% to 65% seen once. Material for sequencing was PBMCs. Receptors originate from a woman in her thirties or forties in good health and CMV-seropositive. Both conserved end residues are part of each CDR3. D genes are given only for firm matches. Clone size is stated in some rows and not others, as once, few, many or a class when expanded.

>NA|TRBJ1-1|TRBV6-5|TRBD1
CASSWTGLNTEAFF
TGTGCCAGCAGTTGGACAGGGCTGAACACTGAAGCTTTCTTT
>once|TRBJ1-2|TRBV28|NA
CASSLGGGGYTF
TGTGCCAGCAGTTTAGGTGGGGGGGGCTACACCTTC
>once|TRBJ1-2|TRBV27|NA
CASSALEPTGGYTF
TGTGCCAGCAGCGCCCTGGAGCCCACCGGTGGCTACACCTTC
>NA|TRBJ2-1|TRBV19|TRBD2
CASSGLAGGTHEQFF
TGTGCCAGTAGTGGACTAGCGGGAGGGACCCATGAGCAGTTCTTC
>NA|TRBJ2-3|TRBV7-6|TRBD2
CASSLDSSGRRTDTQYF
TGTGCCAGCAGCTTAGACTCTAGCGGGAGAAGGACAGATACGCAGTATTTT
>NA|TRBJ2-7|TRBV28|NA
CASSLHGGTTPYEQYF
TGTGCCAGCAGTTTACATGGGGGCACGACTCCCTACGAGCAGTACTTC
>NA|TRBJ2-7|TRBV27|TRBD2
CASSPRLAGASGYEQYF
TGTGCCAGCAGTCCCCGACTAGCGGGAGCCTCGGGCTACGAGCAGTACTTC
>few|TRBJ2-2|TRBV28|TRBD1
CASSSSTGSDTGELFF
TGTGCCAGCAGTTCGTCGACAGGGAGCGACACCGGGGAGCTGTTTTTT
>few|TRBJ2-1|TRBV7-2|TRBD2
CASSLVAGESVNEQFF
TGTGCCAGCAGCTTAGTGGCGGGAGAGAGTGTAAATGAGCAGTTCTTC
>NA|TRBJ1-2|TRBV30|NA
CAWEQGNYGYTF
TGTGCCTGGGAACAGGGAAACTATGGCTACACCTTC
>NA|TRBJ2-5|TRBV7-2|NA
CASSLNAAEAQYF
TGTGCCAGCAGCTTAAACGCAGCGGAGGCCCAGTACTTC
>once|TRBJ1-1|TRBV9|NA
CASSVPRVPNTEAFF
TGTGCCAGCAGCGTCCCGAGGGTCCCGAACACTGAAGCTTTCTTT
>NA|TRBJ1-5|TRBV5-5|TRBD1
CASSLAGTGNNQPQHF
TGTGCCAGCAGCTTGGCGGGGACAGGAAACAATCAGCCCCAGCATTTT
>few|TRBJ1-1|TRBV6-5|TRBD1
CASSYKQGAEAFF
TGTGCCAGCAGTTACAAACAGGGGGCTGAAGCTTTCTTT
>NA|TRBJ2-1|TRBV5-4|TRBD2
CASSRGGPGYNEQFF
TGTGCCAGCAGCCGGGGGGGGCCGGGCTACAATGAGCAGTTCTTC
>NA|TRBJ2-7|TRBV7-9|NA
CASSLEFYEQYF
TGTGCCAGCAGCTTAGAGTTCTACGAGCAGTACTTC
>NA|TRBJ2-7|TRBV11-2|NA
CASSLSGPTGRDF
TGTGCCAGCAGCTTATCGGGACCTACAGGGCGGGACTTC
>once|TRBJ1-2|TRBV7-9|NA
CASSLATDTLNGYTF
TGTGCCAGCAGCTTAGCGACAGACACTTTAAATGGCTACACCTTC
>NA|TRBJ1-1|TRBV19|TRBD1
CASSIRSGGNTEAFF
TGTGCCAGTAGTATCCGGTCAGGGGGGAACACTGAAGCTTTCTTT
>few|TRBJ2-2|TRBV5-1|TRBD2
CASSPREGYTGELFF
TGCGCCAGCAGCCCTCGGGAGGGGTACACCGGGGAGCTGTTTTTT
>NA|TRBJ2-5|TRBV4-2|NA
CASSQGSQETQYF
TGTGCCAGCAGCCAAGGCAGCCAAGAGACCCAGTACTTC
>few|TRBJ1-1|TRBV14|NA
CASSQEWDNGPLMHTEAFF
TGTGCCAGCAGCCAAGAATGGGACAACGGGCCCTTAATGCACACTGAAGCTTTCTTT
>NA|TRBJ2-1|TRBV19|TRBD2
CASSSIFGLAHNEQFF
TGTGCCAGTAGTTCCATATTCGGACTAGCGCACAATGAGCAGTTCTTC
>NA|TRBJ2-7|TRBV7-9|TRBD2
CASSLVLAGLHEQYF
TGTGCCAGCAGCTTAGTACTAGCGGGATTGCACGAGCAGTACTTC
>NA|TRBJ2-1|TRBV5-1|NA
CASSLVTNSYNEQFF
TGCGCCAGCAGCTTGGTGACAAACTCCTACAATGAGCAGTTCTTC
>NA|TRBJ2-3|TRBV6-5|NA
CASFNPEGTQYF
TGTGCCAGCTTTAATCCGGAGGGGACGCAGTATTTT
>NA|TRBJ1-1|TRBV6-6|NA
CASQNGGRTEAFF
TGTGCCAGCCAGAACGGAGGTAGAACTGAAGCTTTCTTT
>NA|TRBJ2-3|TRBV11-2|NA
CASSKGGTDTQYF
TGTGCCAGCAGCAAGGGGGGCACAGATACGCAGTATTTT
>NA|TRBJ1-4|TRBV18|TRBD1
CASSRGQEEKLFF
TGTGCCAGCTCCAGGGGGCAGGAGGAAAAACTGTTTTTT
>few|TRBJ1-2|TRBV7-2|NA
CASSLAGAGHGYTF
TGTGCCAGCAGCTTAGCGGGGGCAGGACATGGCTACACCTTC
>NA|TRBJ1-4|TRBV9|NA
CASSVEEGGGKLFF
TGTGCCAGCAGCGTAGAAGAGGGGGGGGGAAAACTGTTTTTT
>NA|TRBJ1-5|TRBV6-6|NA
CASSYPHSGQPQHF
TGTGCCAGCAGTTACCCCCACTCGGGGCAGCCCCAGCATTTT
>NA|TRBJ2-3|TRBV5-8|TRBD2
CASSSATSGSPDTQYF
TGTGCCAGCAGCTCGGCCACTAGCGGGAGTCCAGATACGCAGTATTTT
>NA|TRBJ2-5|TRBV19|NA
CASSPGPAVIQETQYF
TGTGCCAGTAGTCCAGGCCCAGCAGTAATCCAAGAGACCCAGTACTTC
>NA|TRBJ2-1|TRBV27|NA
CASNTWRARGNEQFF
TGTGCCAGCAACACCTGGCGGGCTAGAGGCAATGAGCAGTTCTTC
>NA|TRBJ2-3|TRBV6-5|TRBD2
CASSLLAGSTDTQYF
TGTGCCAGCAGTCTACTAGCGGGGAGCACAGATACGCAGTATTTT
>NA|TRBJ2-6|TRBV9|TRBD1
CASSVGLGTGMISGANVLTF
TGTGCCAGCAGCGTAGGCCTGGGGACAGGAATGATATCCGGGGCCAACGTCCTGACTTTC
>NA|TRBJ2-3|TRBV9|TRBD2
CASSVLASGISSQYF
TGTGCCAGCAGCGTCCTTGCTAGCGGGATAAGTTCGCAGTATTTT
>NA|TRBJ1-3|TRBV11-3|NA
CASSLTRGSGNTIYF
TGTGCCAGCAGCCTTACACGAGGCTCTGGAAACACCATATATTTT
>NA|TRBJ2-1|TRBV7-9|TRBD2
CASSVPRLGLGGKYNEQFF
TGTGCCAGCAGCGTCCCGAGACTGGGGTTGGGGGGGAAGTACAATGAGCAGTTCTTC
>NA|TRBJ2-7|TRBV4-1|TRBD2
CASSQETSGRHTQYF
TGCGCCAGCAGCCAAGAAACTAGCGGGAGACATACGCAGTACTTC
>NA|TRBJ2-7|TRBV4-3|NA
CASSQGRNSYEQYF
TGCGCCAGCAGCCAAGGGAGGAACTCCTACGAGCAGTACTTC
>NA|TRBJ2-1|TRBV5-1|TRBD2
CASSLGLAGYYNEQFF
TGCGCCAGCAGCTTGGGGCTAGCGGGTTATTACAATGAGCAGTTCTTC
>few|TRBJ2-7|TRBV7-2|NA
CASSLEVGGSEQYF
TGTGCCAGCAGCTTAGAGGTGGGAGGTTCCGAGCAGTACTTC
>NA|TRBJ2-3|TRBV15|NA
CATSFSSSTDTQYF
TGTGCCACCAGCTTCTCTTCTAGCACAGATACGCAGTATTTT
>NA|TRBJ1-5|TRBV2|TRBD1
CASNLDREDQPQHF
TGTGCCAGCAACTTGGACAGGGAGGATCAGCCCCAGCATTTT
>NA|TRBJ1-6|TRBV9|TRBD1
CASSVDTGANSPLHF
TGTGCCAGCAGCGTAGACACAGGGGCCAATTCACCCCTCCACTTT
>NA|TRBJ1-2|TRBV18|NA
CASSPTGVGANYGYTF
TGTGCCAGCTCCCCGACAGGCGTCGGAGCTAACTATGGCTACACCTTC
>NA|TRBJ2-5|TRBV6-6|NA
CATSDPQETQYF
TGTGCCACCTCAGATCCACAAGAGACCCAGTACTTC
>NA|TRBJ2-5|TRBV15|NA
CATSRVTGLFVQETQYF
TGTGCCACCAGCAGAGTTACAGGTTTGTTCGTCCAAGAGACCCAGTACTTC
>once|TRBJ2-1|TRBV9|TRBD2
CASSVPGLPNNEQFF
TGTGCCAGCAGCGTACCGGGACTACCTAACAATGAGCAGTTCTTC
>few|TRBJ2-1|TRBV19|TRBD2
CASSQGTSGRATHNEQFF
TGTGCCAGTAGCCAAGGGACTAGCGGGAGGGCCACCCACAATGAGCAGTTCTTC
>NA|TRBJ1-4|TRBV15|NA
CATSSEGGANEKLFF
TGTGCCACCAGCAGCGAGGGTGGTGCTAATGAAAAACTGTTTTTT
>NA|TRBJ2-3|TRBV18|NA
CASSSTGNTQYF
TGTGCCAGCTCGTCGACCGGGAATACGCAGTATTTT
>few|TRBJ2-5|TRBV5-1|TRBD2
CASSLDGNSVRGKTQYF
TGCGCCAGCAGCTTGGACGGGAATTCGGTGCGGGGGAAGACCCAGTACTTC
>NA|TRBJ2-7|TRBV10-3|NA
CAISESNRGPHEQYF
TGTGCCATCAGTGAGTCGAATAGAGGTCCCCACGAGCAGTACTTC
>few|TRBJ2-3|TRBV29-1|TRBD2
CSALPLAGDRSDTQYF
TGCAGCGCGCTACCACTAGCGGGAGATCGCTCAGATACGCAGTATTTT